This TCR beta chain was observed in a study of blood T cell repertoires in COVID-19. Overall study context: Acute and convalescent COVID-19 samples came from the United States, Italy and Spain.

Original handling: Nucleated cell number was recorded as an estimate derived from reference gene primer amplification. Some clones are missing from TCRdb's copy, which holds only in-frame ones; the method was immunoSEQ multiplex PCR. V and J calls and clone size follow that table, whereas D and trimming were derived from the DNA. The table has 200,000 to 300,000 clones, around 90% seen once. This CDR3 region has 20 residues. Germline V gene data show CDR1 as LGHDT and CDR2 as YNNKEL (reference sequence). V lost 3 bases, J lost 2 bases, and 14 bases stayed unmatched. The chain recombines TRBV3-1 (or the pseudogene TRBV3-2) with TRBJ2-6; the match to TRBD1 covers 9 bases. Sequencing was done on a sample of peripheral blood. This sequence was found in a woman in her forties with acute or convalescent COVID-19. CDR3 coding DNA: TGTGCCAGCAGCCAGTCTCCCCGGGACAGGGACAACCCTGGGGCCAACGTCCTGACTTTC. Translation: CASSQSPRDRDNPGANVLTF.